The present TCR beta chain was sequenced within a study of glioma-infiltrating T cells. Of note for this clonotype: Its antigen is as yet unknown.

The iRepertoire nested amplicon-rescue multiplex PCR amplified TCR alpha and beta CDR3s from RNA. One-step reverse transcription and amplification started from approximately 100-400 ng of tissue mRNA or PBMC total RNA. Using its own MiXCR run on the multiplex PCR reads, TCRdb lists one record per CDR3 protein. The table records 150,000 to 200,000 distinct CDR3 sequences, approximately 40% of them present only once. CDR3 length equals 12 residues. V was pared by 8 bases and J by 4 bases, with 9 bases between. Per germline, CDR1 SGHAT and CDR2 FQNNGV. Study-level findings and limits: Non-neoplastic patients had below-expected tissue-blood divergence, while all gliomas exceeded expectation. CDR3 overlap between tissue and blood was very small.

The material sequenced was glioma tissue, nonneoplastic brain tissue, or PBMCs (not recorded which). The chain recombines TRBV11-2 with TRBJ1-3; D call uncertain. The sequence was obtained from a human donor with low-grade glioma or glioblastoma, undergoing nonglioma brain surgery, or in good health (not recorded which). CDR3 amino acids: CASGRAGNTIYF. As DNA, the CDR3 is TGTGCCAGCGGGCGGGCAGGAAACACCATATATTTT.